The sample holds many counts of the clone carrying this T cell receptor (beta chain). Its antigen is currently unknown. How the authors handled the data: The distant-metastasis classifier for papillary thyroid cancer was built from CDR3 differences across clinicopathological groups. With MiXCR, TCRdb called clones anew from the PCR reads. TCRdb's processing, not the authors' own work, is the source of the V and J calls. The sample shows some 38,000 clones, approximately 19% of them seen only once. This record comes from a study of metastatic and nonmetastatic thyroid tumors. Overall study context: Blood and tumor or nodule tissue repertoires from malignant and benign thyroid patients were compared. Study-wide points: Across blood and tumor, TCR beta diversity in malignant thyroid tumors was reportedly significantly higher than in benign nodules.

This CDR3 has 13 residues. The germline V gene has CDR1 DFQATT and CDR2 SNEGSKA (reference sequence). Trimming shortened V by 0 bases and J by 5 bases, and 10 bases separated the two germline ends. Not a single patient had been given any form of treatment at any point before undergoing thyroid surgery. The sample taken for sequencing was blood. V usage is TRBV20-1 and J usage is TRBJ2-5; possibly TRBD1 for D (5 bases). This receptor was identified in a female donor with papillary thyroid cancer or a benign thyroid nodule (not recorded which). Some clones in this sample may be carry-over from other donors' samples. The DNA for the CDR3 is TGCAGTGCTAGAGATCCAGGGTTGGAGACCCAGTACTTC. Translation gives CSARDPGLETQYF.